Listed here are 20 T cell receptor beta chains from one sample, sequenced in a study of T-cell memory formation after mild COVID-19. TCRdb ran MiXCR on the 5' RACE reads and lists one entry per CDR3 protein. The sample shows about 210,000 distinct CDR3 sequences, around 30% of them seen only once. The sample consisted of PBMCs or a T cell subset sorted from them (not recorded which). The receptors stem from an adult woman who had mild COVID-19 (a few samples of this study predate the infection). Cell type and time point are not known.

The CDR3 reads CASSEASNQPQHF. CDR3 sequence (DNA): TGTGCCAGCAGTGAAGCTAGCAATCAGCCCCAGCATTTT. V gene TRBV6-1 combines with J gene TRBJ1-5; D uncertain. Trimming took 0 bases from V and 0 from J, leaving 0 bases between them. Germline CDR1 is MNHNS and CDR2 is SASEGT. This CDR3 has 13 amino acids.

This clonotype was seen only a few times. The chain carries TRBV6-2 or TRBV6-3 and TRBJ2-7; 7 bases are a match to TRBD1. The J segment lost 1 base and the V segment lost 6 bases, leaving 12 bases of the junction unmatched. Germline CDR1 MNHEY, CDR2 SVGEGT. This CDR3 has 16 residues. For the CDR3, the DNA is TGTGCCAGCAGCTATACTACAGGGGTAATATCCTACGAGCAGTACTTC. Translation gives CASSYTTGVISYEQYF.

The chain links TRBV5-5 to TRBJ2-6, with 7 bases lining up with TRBD1. With 3 bases clipped from V and 2 bases from J, the junction kept 5 bases outside the gene matches. Germline V lookup: CDR1 SGHKS, CDR2 YYEKEE (reference sequence). The CDR3 consists of 16 residues. In nucleotides, the CDR3 is TGTGCCAGCAGCTCCCGAACAGGGGCTGGGGCCAACGTCCTGACTTTC. Its translation: CASSSRTGAGANVLTF.

The rearrangement joins TRBV7-9 to TRBJ2-1; 13 bases map to TRBD2. Trimming cost V 5 bases and J 5 bases; bases outside gene matches: 6. The germline gives CDR1 SEHNR, CDR2 FQNEAQ (reference sequence). The CDR3 is 16 residues long. The CDR3 DNA reads as TGTGCCAGCAGCCGGACTAGCGGGAGTTTCAACAATGAGCAGTTCTTC. Its protein product is CASSRTSGSFNNEQFF.

V usage is TRBV5-5 and J usage is TRBJ1-4; 10 bases are shared with TRBD1. Germline V gene sequence: CDR1 SGHKS, CDR2 YYEKEE (reference sequence). CDR3 length: 16 residues. Losses at the gene ends were 3 bases for V and 8 bases for J; bases not matched to a gene: 10. In nucleotides, the CDR3 is TGTGCCAGCAGCTACCCTCGGACAGGGGGAAAAGAAAAACTGTTTTTT. Translated, it gives CASSYPRTGGKEKLFF.

DNA for the CDR3: TGTGCCAGCAGTGAATTGATGGCGACTTGGGGGAGGAATGAGCAGTTCTTC. Amino acid sequence: CASSELMATWGRNEQFF. The chain carries TRBV2 and TRBJ2-1, with a weak D call TRBD2 (6 bases). Trimming took 2 bases from V and 7 from J, leaving 21 bases between them. Germline CDR1 and CDR2: SNHLY and FYNNEI. The CDR3 sequence is 17 residues long. Based on the CDR3 plus reference TRBV2 and TRBJ2-1, the full variable domain is EPEVTQTPSHQVTQMGQEVILRCVPISNHLYFYWYRQILGQKVEFLVSFYNNEISEKSEIFDDQFSVERPDGSNFTLKIRSTKLEDSAMYFCASSELMATWGRNEQFFGPGTRLTVL.

The genes are TRBV20-1 and TRBJ2-7; D is tentatively TRBD1 or TRBD2 (5 bases each). The germline gives CDR1 DFQATT, CDR2 SNEGSKA (reference sequence). The V end lost 6 bases, the J end lost 4 bases, and 16 bases lay between the germline ends. This CDR3 comprises 13 residues. The CDR3 DNA is TGCAGTGCAACCGGGACCACGAGATACGAGCAGTACTTC. Translating it yields CSATGTTRYEQYF.

The chain uses TRBV6-2 or TRBV6-3 and TRBJ1-1, with no clear D. Germline values: CDR1 MNHEY, CDR2 SVGEGT. This CDR3 is built from 13 residues. The V and J ends lost 6 bases and 3 bases respectively, with 11 bases between them. The CDR3 sequence: CASSPGRYTEAFF. As DNA, the CDR3 is TGTGCCAGCAGCCCCGGCAGGTACACTGAAGCTTTCTTT.

Here the CDR3 reads CASSLLQGVVNTEAFF. The CDR3 DNA reads TGTGCCAGCAGCTTGTTGCAGGGGGTGGTGAACACTGAAGCTTTCTTT. The J gene is TRBJ1-1, the V gene TRBV5-5, with 7 bases aligning to TRBD1. This CDR3 is 16 amino acids long. The V segment lost 1 base and the J segment 0 bases; nucleotides outside the gene matches: 6. The germline V gene has CDR1 SGHKS and CDR2 YYEKEE (reference sequence).

The chain joins TRBV30 to TRBJ2-7; D is possibly TRBD1 (6 bases). The germline CDR1 and CDR2 sequences are GTSNPN and SVGIG (reference sequence). The V end lost 1 base, the J end lost 0 bases, and 13 bases lay between the germline ends. This CDR3 is built from 15 residues. The DNA for the CDR3 is TGTGCCTGGAGTGCCACCGACAGGCTCTCCTACGAGCAGTACTTC. It specifies CAWSATDRLSYEQYF.

V and J are TRBV7-6 and TRBJ2-5, with D unclear. CDR1 and CDR2 from the germline V gene are SGHVS and FNYEAQ. The CDR3 totals 17 residues. The ends were cut back, 4 bases at V and 2 bases at J, with 20 bases in the middle. The CDR3 loop reads CASSSLSLPRFQETQYF. CDR3 nucleotides: TGTGCCAGCAGCTCCCTTTCTCTTCCTAGATTTCAAGAGACCCAGTACTTC.

This clonotype has a handful of counts. The rearrangement links TRBV15 to TRBJ2-1; perhaps TRBD1 as D (6 bases). The CDR3 contains 14 residues. V dropped 1 base and J dropped 8 bases, with 12 bases sitting between them. Germline V gives CDR1 LNHNV, CDR2 YYDKDF (reference sequence). The CDR3 DNA reads as TGTGCCACCAGCAGAGCAGTCCCAGGGGATGAGCAGTTCTTC. This sequence encodes CATSRAVPGDEQFF.

This clonotype has only a few counts. The V call is TRBV12-3 or TRBV12-4, the J call TRBJ1-2, with D possibly being TRBD1 (5 bases). V shed 6 bases and J shed 4 bases, with 18 bases lying between them. The CDR3 sequence is 15 residues long. The CDR3: CASSRDRTSFYGYTF. The CDR3 nucleotides read TGTGCCAGCAGCCGGGACCGAACATCCTTCTATGGCTACACCTTC.

The CDR3 region has the DNA TGCAGTGCTTCGAATACCGGGACAGGGTTGACTAATGAAAAACTGTTTTTT. Encoded protein: CSASNTGTGLTNEKLFF. The chain employs TRBV20-1 and TRBJ1-4, with TRBD1 matching 9 bases. The germline V gene has CDR1 DFQATT and CDR2 SNEGSKA (reference sequence). The CDR3 is made up of 17 amino acids. J lost 2 bases, V lost 5 bases, and 12 bases had no gene match.

This clonotype was counted a few times. This chain joins TRBV14 and TRBJ2-7; TRBD2 matches 8 bases. Germline trimming cut 4 bases from V and 6 bases from J; bases unmatched to any gene: 11. The germline V gene encodes CDR1 SGHDN and CDR2 FVKESK. This CDR3 has 15 residues. For the CDR3, the DNA is TGTGCCAGCAGCCCTACCAGCGGGAGTTCGGCCGAGCAGTACTTC. Amino acids: CASSPTSGSSAEQYF.

This chain connects TRBV5-1 to TRBJ2-7; 11 bases map to TRBD1. Trimming took 4 bases from V and 7 from J; bases not matched to a gene: 7. The CDR3 spans 14 residues. Germline values: CDR1 SGHRS, CDR2 YFSETQ. In DNA form, the CDR3 reads TGCGCCAGCAGCGATGGACAGGGGGCGGGGGAGCAGTACTTC. It is translated as CASSDGQGAGEQYF.

The chain combines TRBV9 with TRBJ2-3; perhaps TRBD2 as D (5 bases). This CDR3 has 15 residues. V was pared by 0 bases and J by 0 bases, with 8 bases between. CDR1 SGDLS and CDR2 YYNGEE come from the germline V gene. In DNA, the CDR3 is TGTGCCAGCAGCGTAGGAGGGCCGAGCACAGATACGCAGTATTTT. The encoded protein is CASSVGGPSTDTQYF.

The chain links TRBV28 to TRBJ2-4; the D call may be TRBD1 or TRBD2 (5 bases each). Germline CDR1 and CDR2: MDHEN and SYDVKM. The V and J ends lost 5 bases and 6 bases respectively, with 17 bases between them. This CDR3 is 15 amino acids long. CDR3 coding DNA: TGTGCCAGCAGTAGGGACGGCATTACGGTAAACATTCAGTACTTC. Amino acid sequence: CASSRDGITVNIQYF.

The gene calls are TRBV7-9 and TRBJ2-1, with D possibly matching TRBD2 (6 bases). CDR1 and CDR2 (germline): SEHNR, FQNEAQ (reference sequence). V was cut by 2 bases and J by 5 bases, with 10 bases left in between. CDR3 length equals 14 residues. CDR3 in DNA: TGTGCCAGCAGCTTATCGGGAGCAAACAATGAGCAGTTCTTC. Its translation: CASSLSGANNEQFF.

A few counts support this clonotype. J is TRBJ1-1 and V is TRBV15; D not certain. This CDR3 spans 17 amino acids. Germline CDR1 LNHNV, CDR2 YYDKDF (reference sequence). V was pared by 0 bases and J by 0 bases, with 14 bases between. CDR3 region: CATSRDQKARVNTEAFF. The CDR3 bases are TGTGCCACCAGCAGAGATCAGAAAGCAAGGGTGAACACTGAAGCTTTCTTT.